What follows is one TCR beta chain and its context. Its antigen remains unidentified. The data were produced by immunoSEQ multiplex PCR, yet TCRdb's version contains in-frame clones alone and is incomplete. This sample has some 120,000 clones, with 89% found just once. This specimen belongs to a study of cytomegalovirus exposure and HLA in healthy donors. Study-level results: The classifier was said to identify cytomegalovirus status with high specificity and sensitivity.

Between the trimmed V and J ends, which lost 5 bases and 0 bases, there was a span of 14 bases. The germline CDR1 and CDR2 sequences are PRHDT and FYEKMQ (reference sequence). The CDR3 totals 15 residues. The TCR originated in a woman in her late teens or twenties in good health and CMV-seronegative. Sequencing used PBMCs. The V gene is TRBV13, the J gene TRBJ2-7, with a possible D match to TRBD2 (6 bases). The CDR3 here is CASSPSGSLSYEQYF. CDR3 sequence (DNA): TGTGCCAGCAGCCCCAGCGGGTCCCTCTCCTACGAGCAGTACTTC. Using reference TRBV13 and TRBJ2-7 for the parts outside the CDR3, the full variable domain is AAGVIQSPRHLIKEKRETATLKCYPIPRHDTVYWYQQGPGQDPQFLISFYEKMQSDKGSIPDRFSAQQFSDYHSELNMSSLELGDSALYFCASSPSGSLSYEQYFGPGTRLTVT.